This paragraph reports one TCR beta chain. Methods used by the authors: Using reference gene primer amplification, nucleated cell counts were estimated. TCRdb's copy holds only in-frame clones and misses some; the assay was immunoSEQ multiplex PCR. V and J calls and clone size are those listed in that table; D and trimming were worked out from the DNA. The profile covers more than 55,000 clones, with just under 90% appearing a single time and 8.3% taken by the ten largest. This entry belongs to a study of blood T cell repertoires in COVID-19. Study context: Material from acute and convalescent COVID-19 was sourced from the United States, Italy and Spain. PBMCs, B-cell-depleted T cells, or T cells provided the cDNA or gDNA that made up the material.

CDR1 is LNHDA, CDR2 SQIVND, per germline (reference sequence). V shed 2 bases and J 6 bases; nucleotides not matched to a gene: 8. The CDR3 spans 15 residues. The V gene is TRBV19, the J gene TRBJ2-7; 9 bases are shared with TRBD2. This TCR came from a human donor with active COVID-19. The donor label of this sample is uncertain. Sequencing was done on a sample of peripheral blood. CDR3 in DNA: TGTGCCAGTAGTATACAAGGCGGGGGGGCCCTCGAGCAGTACTTC. Translating gives CASSIQGGGALEQYF.